A selection of T cell receptor beta chains follows, all from one sample in a study of T cell responses to AZD1222 COVID-19 vaccine. Using immunoSEQ multiplex PCR, the repertoire was profiled, and TCRdb retains in-frame clones only, with some absent. The data contain some 120,000 clones, approximately 86% of them singletons. The starting material was peripheral blood, obtained on day 0 of AZD1222 vaccination. These receptors all come from an adult in good health. The CDR3 runs from the conserved cysteine through the conserved F or W.

14 TRBV27 CASRIQGVTYEQYF
12 TRBV18 CASSPARHEQYF
14 TRBV10-3 CAISLQGADYGYTF
14 TRBV7-3 CASSLPGPLNEQFF
15 TRBV19 CASSVRQGGPGELFF
12 TRBV19 CATVGNNYGYTF
15 TRBV7-6 CASSPAIASTDTQYF
15 TRBV27 CASRRDRASGNTIYF
19 TRBV12-2 CASRLVYAYLPTLSYEQYF
12 TRBV5-1 CASSLVGSEQFF
15 TRBV5-5 CASSGDRYSGNTIYF
16 TRBV24-1 CATSDSTARTYNEQFF
16 TRBV6-2/TRBV6-3 CASSYSRDRVPDTQYF
15 TRBV7-3 CASSKDRAGANVLTF
14 TRBV2 CASRSRATNEKLFF
15 TRBV7-3 CASSPRTGTNTEAFF
18 TRBV5-1 CASSRGTSGRSPQETQYF
13 TRBV29-1 CSARTGNTDTQYF
12 TRBV5-8 CASSRTVYEQYF
13 TRBV27 CASRLAGVNEQFF
13 TRBV6-5 CASTVQGGYEQYF